The next 3 T cell receptor beta chains were all read from a single sample in a study of T cells in Graves' hyperthyroidism and ophthalmopathy. Amplification of TCR beta CDR3 regions was performed using RNA transcripts as template. Initially, a first-round RT-PCR of the TCR CDR3 employed the HTBI primer set. TCRdb itself ran the multiplex PCR reads through MiXCR, one entry per CDR3 protein. The sample lists about 590,000 distinct CDR3 sequences; approximately 14% were seen once. The sequenced sample was blood. Source of these receptors: a woman between 18 and 29 years old with Graves' ophthalmopathy.

In its sample, this clonotype was seen many times. The gene calls are TRBV12-3 or TRBV12-4 and TRBJ2-7; possibly TRBD1 or TRBD2 for D (5 bases each). The CDR3 covers 14 residues. The V end was cut by 6 bases, the J end by 2 bases, with 14 bases between. The CDR3: CASSPSGRPYEQYF. CDR3 bases: TGTGCCAGCAGCCCTTCGGGACGGCCCTACGAGCAGTACTTC.

This clonotype has at least ten counts. The chain carries TRBV3-1 and TRBJ1-1; a weak D match, TRBD1 (5 bases). The CDR3 sequence is 17 residues long. With 0 bases removed from V and 8 bases from J, the gap between germline ends came to 22 bases. Germline assignment: CDR1 LGHDT and CDR2 YNNKEL (reference sequence). The chain's CDR3 is CASSQDRMGRGRIEAFF. For the CDR3, the DNA is TGTGCCAGCAGCCAAGATCGGATGGGTAGGGGCCGGATCGAAGCTTTCTTT.

In this sample, this clonotype turned up a few times. The J gene is TRBJ2-7, the V gene TRBV6-2 or TRBV6-3; a possible D gene is TRBD2 (5 bases). This CDR3 has 14 residues. Deletions cut 8 bases from V and 3 bases from J, with 17 bases between. Germline V CDR1 and CDR2: MNHEY, SVGEGT. The CDR3 loop is CASRSDGVLYEQYF. The CDR3 DNA sequence: TGTGCCAGCCGCTCCGACGGGGTCCTCTACGAGCAGTACTTC.